The source of this TCR beta chain is a study of a mutant IDH1 vaccine in newly diagnosed glioma (dated by TCRdb to 2020 to 2022). Turning to the overall study: Patients received eight vaccinations in weeks 1, 3, 5, 7, 11, 15, 19 and 23, corresponding to visits V03 through V10. Six visits were used for peripheral blood collection: V03 (baseline), V05, V07, V10, V12 and V13. The 30 to 40 treated patients were approximately 60% male and roughly 38% female, with a mean age of around 40 years. Vaccination began 4-6 weeks after radiotherapy alone, or alongside temozolomide cycles in the chemotherapy-containing groups. Longitudinal TCRB deep sequencing was done for 25 to 30 treated patients, wherever samples were available for exploratory analyses. Prior to enrollment, standard therapy consisting of radiotherapy alone, temozolomide alone, or radiochemotherapy with temozolomide had been administered to patients, with the combination being received by most patients. Points the paper makes about the study in general: Changes in the top peripheral T cell clonotypes picked up by TCRB sequencing did not appear to be linked to pseudoprogression. It was noted by the authors that analyses of patient blood samples could not be reproduced owing to sample limitations. Across multiple MHC alleles, vaccine-induced immune responses were seen in approximately 93% of patients. Selection of PBMC samples for TCRB deep sequencing was based on availability.

Note on this clone: Its target antigen remains unknown. No qualities accompany the bases; no much larger clone lies one base away.

This sample's time point label indicates: week 5, during vaccination. Each vaccine dose was 300 ug of a 20-mer mutant IDH1 peptide in Montanide, given subcutaneously with topical imiquimod. The donors had newly diagnosed IDH1-mutant astrocytomas of WHO grade 3 or 4 that showed loss of nuclear ATRX. The samples were drawn from NOA16, a multicentre, single-arm, open-label phase I trial in Germany that tested a mutant IDH1 peptide vaccine in humans for the first time. Genomic DNA for TCRB sequencing was extracted from EDTA blood using the DNeasy Blood and Tissue Kit. The CDR3 spans 14 residues, from the cysteine through the phenylalanine. Only the CDR3 DNA stays, 42 bases, in frame from base 1. V gives up 5 bases and J gives up 2 bases, and the segment between their germline ends measures 12 bases. As encoded in the germline V gene, CDR1 is SGHNT while CDR2 is YENEEA. Libraries were made using the immunoSEQ multiplex PCR assay. Following the manufacturer's protocol, the hsTCRB Kit was used to amplify rearranged TCR beta chain sequences. An Illumina MiSeq was used to sequence the TCRB libraries. In the original analysis: The proprietary platform of the kit vendor was used for demultiplexing, trimming and gene mapping. TCRdb obtained this table from immuneACCESS and retained in-frame rearrangements with V and J assigned. These tables miss some clones; where compared with another copy, unresolved V genes account for less than half of the shortfall, and the remainder is unexplained. For V, J and clone size, that table is used; D and trimming come from the DNA. This sample gives tens of thousands of clones in total; approximately 79% of them show up just once. The leading ten clones occupy 7.4% of the sample.

This TCR came from a woman aged 45-59 years with glioma. Specimen: PBMCs, collected from a glioma patient whose treatment included an IDH1 peptide vaccine. The V and J segments used are TRBV11-3 and TRBJ2-5, with the D assignment possibly TRBD1 or TRBD2, given 5 matching bases for each. The nucleotide sequence is TGTGCCAGCAGCCCCCGGGGCAAACAAGAGACCCAGTACTTC. Translated, this gives CASSPRGKQETQYF.